The following is a T cell receptor (beta chain) sequence with its context. Repertoires were generated with immunoSEQ multiplex PCR, while TCRdb's copy carries only in-frame clones and drops some. The table has fewer than 200,000 clones, approximately 90% seen once; the top ten hold about 6.1%. This record belongs to a study of T cell responses to AZD1222 COVID-19 vaccine. This CDR3 is 12 amino acids long. V gave up 5 bases and J gave up 8 bases, with 12 bases separating them. Germline assignment: CDR1 SGHAT and CDR2 FQNNGV. This chain joins TRBV11-2 and TRBJ1-2; the D is unclear. The sequencing here drew on peripheral blood, taken on day 0 of AZD1222 vaccination. The sequence came from an adult in good health. The CDR3 bases are TGTGCCAGCAGCGCCGAGGCTTCAGGCTACACCTTC. As protein: CASSAEASGYTF.